The 27 T cell receptor beta chains below were found in one sample sequenced in a study of CD8+ T cells in alopecia areata. It was cDNA, reverse transcribed from extracted RNA, that served as the sequencing template. Assay used: immunoSEQ multiplex PCR; TCRdb lists only in-frame clones, some missing. The sample comprises some 180,000 clones, approximately 53% of which are singletons, and around 5% rests with the top ten. The sample comprised CD8+ T cells sorted from blood. Receptors originate from a human donor in good health.

This clone was detected only a few times. The chain carries TRBV14 and TRBJ1-1; TRBD1 agrees at 7 bases. Germline loops: CDR1 SGHDN, CDR2 FVKESK. The V segment lost 3 bases and the J segment 0 bases; nucleotides outside the gene matches: 7. This CDR3 comprises 16 residues. The DNA of the CDR3 is TGTGCCAGCAGCCACCTGGGACAGACCATGAACACTGAAGCTTTCTTT. Residues: CASSHLGQTMNTEAFF.

This clone has ten or more counts. The chain's CDR3 is CASSQDGTGGYNEQFF. DNA for the CDR3: TGTGCCAGCAGCCAAGACGGGACAGGGGGTTACAATGAGCAGTTCTTC. V gene TRBV5-5 combines with J gene TRBJ2-1, with 11 bases identical to TRBD1. Germline loops: CDR1 SGHKS, CDR2 YYEKEE (reference sequence). Trimming at V came to 4 bases and at J to 4 bases, leaving 7 bases not matched to a gene. The CDR3 has 16 residues.

The chain combines TRBV19 with TRBJ2-7; the match to TRBD2 covers 7 bases. CDR3 length equals 14 residues. V shed 9 bases and J 6 bases; nucleotides not matched to a gene: 14. Germline V gives CDR1 LNHDA, CDR2 SQIVND (reference sequence). The CDR3 DNA reads as TGTGCCAGCAGAGTCCTCCCCACGGGGGGCGAGCAGTACTTC. Translated: CASRVLPTGGEQYF. Full variable domain (remainder filled in from reference TRBV19 and TRBJ2-7): DGGITQSPKYLFRKEGQNVTLSCEQNLNHDAMYWYRQDPGQGLRLIYYSQIVNDFQKGDIAEGYSVSREKKESFPLTVTSAQKNPTAFYLCASRVLPTGGEQYFGPGTRLTVT.

The chain combines TRBV7-9 with TRBJ2-1, with 7 bases lining up with TRBD1. Germline assignment: CDR1 SEHNR and CDR2 FQNEAQ (reference sequence). Germline trimming cut 5 bases from V and 6 bases from J; bases unmatched to any gene: 7. The CDR3 sequence is 14 residues long. The CDR3 bases are TGTGCCAGCAGCCCCCTGGACAGGTTCAATGAGCAGTTCTTC. Its protein product is CASSPLDRFNEQFF.

The V gene is TRBV5-1, the J gene TRBJ2-7; D remains unclear. Trimming took 0 bases from V and 2 from J, leaving 12 bases between them. The CDR3 extends over 15 amino acids. Looked up from germline, CDR1 is SGHRS and CDR2 is YFSETQ. CDR3 protein: CASSLGPQRPYEQYF. For the CDR3, the DNA is TGCGCCAGCAGCTTGGGTCCCCAGCGTCCCTACGAGCAGTACTTC.

The gene calls are TRBV7-2 and TRBJ2-3, with D perhaps TRBD1 (6 bases). The CDR3 runs to 15 residues. CDR1 is SGHTA, CDR2 FQGNSA, per germline. The ends were cut back, 4 bases at V and 5 bases at J, with 16 bases in the middle. For the CDR3, the DNA is TGTGCCAGCAGCTGGGGAACAGGGATAGGAGATACGCAGTATTTT. Translating gives CASSWGTGIGDTQYF.

This chain uses TRBV2 with TRBJ2-5; TRBD1 is a possible D gene (5 bases). Trimming shortened V by 6 bases and J by 5 bases, and 16 bases separated the two germline ends. This CDR3 is built from 14 residues. Germline V gene sequence: CDR1 SNHLY, CDR2 FYNNEI. This CDR3 reads CASRRQGFGETQYF. In DNA, the CDR3 is TGTGCCAGCAGGAGGCAGGGCTTCGGGGAGACCCAGTACTTC.

This clone turned up a few times. This chain uses TRBV6-6 with TRBJ2-7; the D is unclear. The germline V gene has CDR1 MNHNY and CDR2 SVGAGI (reference sequence). V shed 0 bases and J shed 1 base, with 4 bases lying between them. The CDR3 sequence is 13 residues long. CDR3 sequence: CASSYSGSYEQYF. CDR3 bases: TGTGCCAGCAGTTACTCAGGATCCTACGAGCAGTACTTC.

This sequence joins TRBV13 and TRBJ1-2; D gene unclear. The CDR3 spans 13 residues. Germline V gene sequence: CDR1 PRHDT, CDR2 FYEKMQ (reference sequence). Trimming took off 5 bases at V and 4 bases at J, with 11 bases between the two ends. CDR3 region: CASSPRLSYGYTF. The CDR3 coding sequence is TGTGCCAGCAGCCCCCGGTTGTCCTATGGCTACACCTTC. Complete variable domain (other parts from reference TRBV13 and TRBJ1-2): AAGVIQSPRHLIKEKRETATLKCYPIPRHDTVYWYQQGPGQDPQFLISFYEKMQSDKGSIPDRFSAQQFSDYHSELNMSSLELGDSALYFCASSPRLSYGYTFGSGTRLTVV.

The rearrangement joins TRBV7-2 to TRBJ1-1; D uncertain. Trimming cost V 5 bases and J 8 bases, with 15 bases left between them. Germline lookup yields CDR1 SGHTA and CDR2 FQGNSA. The CDR3 contains 13 residues. CDR3 protein: CASSPGEVQEAFF. The CDR3 nucleotides are TGTGCCAGCAGCCCTGGGGAGGTTCAGGAAGCTTTCTTT.

This chain connects TRBV15 to TRBJ2-1; D is possibly TRBD2 (6 bases). V dropped 3 bases and J dropped 7 bases, with 10 bases sitting between them. Germline V gene sequence: CDR1 LNHNV, CDR2 YYDKDF (reference sequence). This CDR3 is built from 13 residues. CDR3 residues: CATSSGTLNEQFF. The CDR3 bases are TGTGCCACCAGCAGTGGGACTCTTAATGAGCAGTTCTTC.

CDR3 residues: CASSQTHEQFF. CDR3 DNA: TGCGCCAGCAGCCAAACTCATGAGCAGTTCTTC. V and J are TRBV4-1 and TRBJ2-1; D is unresolved. The CDR3 totals 11 residues. The V end lost 2 bases, the J end lost 8 bases, and 4 bases lay between the germline ends. Germline CDR1 MGHRA, CDR2 YSYEKL.

This clone has a single count. V usage is TRBV29-1 and J usage is TRBJ1-3; D is undetermined. V was clipped by 2 bases and J by 0 bases, with 8 bases between them. CDR1 and CDR2 from the germline V gene are SQVTM and ANQGSEA. The CDR3 length is 14 residues. This CDR3 is CSVERVSSGNTIYF. The CDR3 DNA reads as TGCAGCGTTGAAAGGGTCAGCTCTGGAAACACCATATATTTT.

The genes are TRBV5-1 and TRBJ2-2; D is perhaps TRBD2 (6 bases). The V and J ends lost 1 base and 4 bases respectively, with 11 bases between them. The germline gives CDR1 SGHRS, CDR2 YFSETQ. This CDR3 is built from 15 residues. The CDR3 DNA follows: TGCGCCAGCAGCTTGTCTAGCGCGGCCACCGGGGAGCTGTTTTTT. It translates to CASSLSSAATGELFF. Variable domain in full (rest from reference TRBV5-1 and TRBJ2-2): KAGVTQTPRYLIKTRGQQVTLSCSPISGHRSVSWYQQTPGQGLQFLFEYFSETQRNKGNFPGRFSGRQFSNSRSEMNVSTLELGDSALYLCASSLSSAATGELFFGEGSRLTVL.

V and J are TRBV5-6 and TRBJ1-5; tentative D call: TRBD1 (5 bases). This CDR3 has 14 amino acids. Trimming took 0 bases from V and 3 from J, leaving 7 bases between them. Germline lookup yields CDR1 SGHDT and CDR2 YYEEEE. The CDR3 nucleotides read TGTGCCAGCAGCTTGGGACAGTTCAATCAGCCCCAGCATTTT. This sequence encodes CASSLGQFNQPQHF.

This clone was recorded a few times. The rearrangement uses TRBV5-1 and TRBJ1-2; possibly TRBD1 for D (5 bases). V was clipped by 5 bases and J by 2 bases, with 10 bases between them. CDR3 size: 13 residues. CDR1 is SGHRS and CDR2 is YFSETQ in the germline V gene. Here the CDR3 reads CASRSTENYGYTF. Here the CDR3 DNA reads TGCGCCAGCAGGTCGACAGAGAACTATGGCTACACCTTC.

This chain joins TRBV5-6 and TRBJ1-1, with D uncertain. CDR1 and CDR2 from the germline V gene are SGHDT and YYEEEE. The CDR3 sequence is 15 residues long. V was shortened by 0 bases and J by 0 bases, with 9 bases between the two germline ends. The CDR3 DNA reads as TGTGCCAGCAGCTTGGACACGATTATGAACACTGAAGCTTTCTTT. It translates to CASSLDTIMNTEAFF.

This clone has more than one count but fewer than ten. This chain links TRBV7-6 with TRBJ1-1; D unclear. This CDR3 has 15 amino acids. The germline V gene has CDR1 SGHVS and CDR2 FNYEAQ. Trimming pared 5 bases from V and 4 bases from J, leaving 17 bases between. CDR3 in amino acids: CASSESLGRGTEAFF. For the CDR3, the DNA is TGTGCCAGCAGCGAGAGTCTGGGCAGAGGCACTGAAGCTTTCTTT.

This clone was seen a handful of times. The chain is built from TRBV5-4 and TRBJ1-2; 10 bases line up with TRBD1. Trimming removed 4 bases from V and 2 bases from J; junction bases left unmatched: 5. This CDR3 is built from 15 residues. Germline V gene sequence: CDR1 SGHNT, CDR2 YYREEE (reference sequence). This CDR3 reads CASSPGTGENYGYTF. The CDR3, as DNA: TGTGCCAGCAGCCCCGGGACAGGGGAAAACTATGGCTACACCTTC.

The chain combines TRBV5-6 with TRBJ2-4; 9 nucleotides line up with TRBD1. The CDR3 length is 12 residues. V dropped 9 bases and J dropped 5; count of bases not matched to a gene: 3. CDR1 SGHDT and CDR2 YYEEEE come from the germline V gene. This CDR3 is CATGQGQNIQYF. For the CDR3, the DNA is TGTGCCACTGGACAGGGGCAAAACATTCAGTACTTC.

The genes are TRBV5-1 and TRBJ2-5; unclear D gene. Germline lookup yields CDR1 SGHRS and CDR2 YFSETQ. The CDR3 totals 15 residues. Trimming took off 0 bases at V and 2 bases at J, with 11 bases between the two ends. The CDR3 spells CASSLDGEWQETQYF. CDR3 coding DNA: TGCGCCAGCAGCTTGGATGGGGAATGGCAAGAGACCCAGTACTTC.

This chain joins TRBV5-4 and TRBJ1-2; no clear D gene. V gave up 2 bases and J gave up 5 bases, with 16 bases separating them. Per germline, CDR1 SGHNT and CDR2 YYREEE (reference sequence). This CDR3 comprises 15 residues. In nucleotides, the CDR3 is TGTGCCAGCAGCTTCGAAGCTCCCATGGGATATGGCTACACCTTC. It is translated as CASSFEAPMGYGYTF.

The V call is TRBV30, the J call TRBJ2-3; D ambiguous. Between the trimmed V and J ends, which lost 4 bases and 4 bases, there was a span of 15 bases. The length of the CDR3 is 14 residues. Germline V lookup: CDR1 GTSNPN, CDR2 SVGIG (reference sequence). The CDR3 loop is CAWTIMPPPDTQYF. As DNA, the CDR3 is TGTGCCTGGACCATCATGCCTCCGCCAGATACGCAGTATTTT.

This chain's CDR3 is CASSVGVRGTTGELFF. The DNA for the CDR3 is TGTGCCAGCAGCGTAGGAGTCCGGGGTACCACCGGGGAGCTGTTTTTT. The chain uses TRBV9 and TRBJ2-2; possible D gene TRBD2, 5 bases. CDR3 length equals 16 residues. Trimming shortened V by 0 bases and J by 4 bases, and 13 bases separated the two germline ends. CDR1 and CDR2 from the germline V gene are SGDLS and YYNGEE.

The chain has TRBV25-1 and TRBJ2-7; D gene unclear. CDR3 size: 13 residues. Trimming pared 7 bases from V and 2 bases from J, leaving 12 bases between. Per the germline V gene, CDR1 is MGHDK and CDR2 is SYGVNS. CDR3 region: CASTPLGTYEQYF. Written as DNA, the CDR3 is TGTGCCAGCACCCCTTTAGGTACCTACGAGCAGTACTTC.

CDR3: CASSYYRGDQETQYF. CDR3 in DNA: TGTGCCAGCAGTTACTATCGGGGGGACCAAGAGACCCAGTACTTC. J is TRBJ2-5 and V is TRBV6-5; 7 nucleotides match TRBD2. The CDR3 runs to 15 residues. V lost 1 base to trimming and J lost 0 bases; unmatched junction nucleotides: 2. In germline, CDR1 is MNHEY, CDR2 SVGAGI.

The CDR3 sequence: CASTTGIEAFF. CDR3 DNA sequence: TGTGCCAGCACTACAGGGATTGAAGCTTTCTTT. This chain connects TRBV6-5 to TRBJ1-1, with a weak D call TRBD1 (6 bases). Germline V gene sequence: CDR1 MNHEY, CDR2 SVGAGI. V was trimmed by 7 bases and J by 7 bases, leaving 10 bases between them. The CDR3 totals 11 residues.